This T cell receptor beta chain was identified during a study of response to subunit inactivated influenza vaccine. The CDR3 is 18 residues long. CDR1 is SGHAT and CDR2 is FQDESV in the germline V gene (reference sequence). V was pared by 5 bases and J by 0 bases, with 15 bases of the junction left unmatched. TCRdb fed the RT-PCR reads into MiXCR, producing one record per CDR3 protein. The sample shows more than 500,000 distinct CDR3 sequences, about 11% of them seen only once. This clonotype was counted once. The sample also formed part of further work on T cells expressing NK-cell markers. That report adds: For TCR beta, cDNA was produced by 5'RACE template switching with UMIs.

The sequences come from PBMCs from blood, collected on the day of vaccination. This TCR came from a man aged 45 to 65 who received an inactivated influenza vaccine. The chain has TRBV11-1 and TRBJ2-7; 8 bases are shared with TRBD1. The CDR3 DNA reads TGTGCCAGCAGCCGCACCGGGACAGGACAAATCTACTCCTACGAGCAGTACTTC. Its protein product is CASSRTGTGQIYSYEQYF.